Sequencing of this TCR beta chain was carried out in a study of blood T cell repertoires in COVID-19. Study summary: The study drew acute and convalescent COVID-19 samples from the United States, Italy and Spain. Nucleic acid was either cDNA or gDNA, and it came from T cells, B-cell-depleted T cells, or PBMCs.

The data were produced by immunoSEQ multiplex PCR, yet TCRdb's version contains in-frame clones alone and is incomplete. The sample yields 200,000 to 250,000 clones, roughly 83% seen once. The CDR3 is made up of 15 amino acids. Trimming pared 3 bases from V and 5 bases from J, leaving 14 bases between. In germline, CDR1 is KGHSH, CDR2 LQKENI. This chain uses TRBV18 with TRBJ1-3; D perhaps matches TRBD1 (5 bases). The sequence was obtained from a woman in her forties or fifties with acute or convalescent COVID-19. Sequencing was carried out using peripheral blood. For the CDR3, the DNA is TGTGCCAGCTCACCCCCCGGGGGGGGGAGAAACACCATATATTTT. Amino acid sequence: CASSPPGGGRNTIYF.